This T cell receptor (beta chain) is from a study of cytomegalovirus exposure and HLA in healthy donors. Broader study findings: In an earlier analysis, in 620 or so donors, most V segments appeared productive either ~90% or ~30% of the time.

On this clone: Its antigen is not identified.

The PCR used 60 Vbeta and 13 Jbeta primers. Assay used: immunoSEQ multiplex PCR; TCRdb lists only in-frame clones, some missing. Of tens of thousands of clones listed, 70% to 75% are singletons. No CMV serostatus entry exists for this donor. The sequencing input was PBMCs. This TCR was recovered from a human donor in good health.

CDR3 loop: CASSVEDREDTEAFF. CDR3 in DNA: TGTGCCAGCAGCGTAGAGGACAGGGAAGACACTGAAGCTTTCTTT. The chain couples TRBV9 to TRBJ1-1; 8 bases fit TRBD1. This CDR3 region has 15 residues. Germline loops: CDR1 SGDLS, CDR2 YYNGEE. V was pared by 0 bases and J by 3 bases, with 4 bases of the junction left unmatched.